These 3 T cell receptor beta chains share one sample of origin, sequenced in a study of spatial heterogeneity in lung cancer. The time point was: blood at routine non-recurrence follow-up after resection. TCRdb reprocessed the 5' RACE reads with MiXCR, giving one entry per CDR3 protein. Among over 70,000 distinct CDR3 sequences listed, 8% to 9.5% were seen once. The sequences come from PBMCs, collected at follow-up. All receptors derive from a female donor with early-stage non-small cell lung cancer.

At least ten counts were recorded for this clonotype. The chain combines TRBV2 with TRBJ2-5, with 7 bases fitting TRBD2. Germline V gene data show CDR1 as SNHLY and CDR2 as FYNNEI. With V trimmed by 8 bases and J by 0 bases, 9 bases remained unmatched. This CDR3 is 15 amino acids long. This chain's CDR3 is CASRPGLYNQETQYF. The CDR3 bases are TGTGCCAGCCGACCGGGACTATATAACCAAGAGACCCAGTACTTC.

The table lists this clonotype with a few counts. The chain has TRBV20-1 and TRBJ2-5; 10 bases agree with TRBD1. Trimming removed 7 bases from V and 3 bases from J; junction bases left unmatched: 5. Looked up from germline, CDR1 is DFQATT and CDR2 is SNEGSKA (reference sequence). This CDR3 has 13 amino acids. The CDR3 spells CSVVGTGEETQYF. The DNA of the CDR3 is TGCAGTGTAGTAGGGACAGGGGAAGAGACCCAGTACTTC.

This clonotype was observed at least ten times. The gene calls are TRBV2 and TRBJ2-7; D possibly matches TRBD1 or TRBD2 (5 bases each). The CDR3 runs 13 residues. Germline V gene lookup returns CDR1 SNHLY and CDR2 FYNNEI. Trimming cost V 7 bases and J 2 bases, with 12 bases left between them. CDR3 nucleotide sequence: TGTGCCAGCAAGAGGGACGGCCCCTACGAGCAGTACTTC. This codes for CASKRDGPYEQYF.